This T cell receptor beta chain is from a study of blood T cells in healthy people across ages. Whole-study findings and limits: Leaving the PBMCs unsorted stopped any conclusive comparison of naive versus antigen-experienced cells.

It was with a sample-barcoded 5' primer and a J-beta primer mix that a second PCR of roughly 7 to 12 cycles was run. A 12-random-nucleotide template-switch adaptor tagged each cDNA molecule. Each CDR3 protein gets one entry after TCRdb re-called the 5' RACE reads with MiXCR. The table has some 890,000 distinct CDR3 sequences, 29% seen once; the top ten hold about 10%. CDR1 is MNHEY and CDR2 is SVGEGT in the germline V gene. V lost 4 bases to trimming and J lost 3 bases; unmatched junction nucleotides: 7. The CDR3 runs to 15 residues. Regarding this clonotype: What it binds is unknown.

These data were also filed under a second study, of T cells of mothers and their children. That paper states: Per child, around 3 million TCR beta CDR3 reads were obtained, against over 9 million per mother. Researchers report slightly higher, though non-significant, overlap in related mother-child pairs than in unrelated pairs.

The source of this sequence is a middle-aged woman in good health. What was sequenced was blood. V usage is TRBV6-2 or TRBV6-3 and J usage is TRBJ2-7; 9 bases fit TRBD2. This CDR3 reads CASSSEAGGVYEQYF. DNA for the CDR3: TGTGCCAGCAGTTCTGAAGCGGGAGGAGTCTACGAGCAGTACTTC.